Listed below are T cell receptor beta chains from one sample, sequenced in a study of T cells after yellow fever vaccination. Via MiXCR, TCRdb re-called the 5' RACE reads, giving one row per CDR3 protein. The sample lists 150,000 to 200,000 distinct CDR3 sequences, approximately 6% occurring once. The material sequenced was CD4+ T cells sorted from PBMCs, taken on the day of the first yellow fever vaccination. These receptors were collected from a man between 18 and 29 years old who received the YFV17D yellow fever vaccine. Both conserved end residues are part of each CDR3. Fields, in order: clone size, D gene, V gene, J gene, CDR3 DNA, CDR3 protein. The D gene is left open where the match is weak. Clone size is not always given. Where it is, it says once, few, many or a class for expanded clones.

size: many
D: .
V: TRBV20-1
J: TRBJ1-4
DNA: TGCAGTGCTAGTGGAGGGGCTCGGGGAGCGGGACTGTTTTTT
CDR3: CSASGGARGAGLFF

size: many
D: TRBD2
V: TRBV5-1
J: TRBJ2-2
DNA: TGCGCCAGCACCTCCAGAGGGACTCTCCGGGGGGCCGGGGAGCTGTTTTTT
CDR3: CASTSRGTLRGAGELFF

size: many
D: TRBD2
V: TRBV9
J: TRBJ2-1
DNA: TGTGCCAGCAGCGTACTAGCGGGGGGCCACAATGAGCAGTTCTTC
CDR3: CASSVLAGGHNEQFF

size: .
D: .
V: TRBV5-6
J: TRBJ1-2
DNA: TGTGCCAGCAGCTTGGCCCTTAACTATGGCTACACCTTC
CDR3: CASSLALNYGYTF

size: few
D: .
V: TRBV6-6
J: TRBJ1-4
DNA: TGTGCCAGCAGTTCCAGACCTGAAAAACTGTTTTTT
CDR3: CASSSRPEKLFF

size: few
D: .
V: TRBV23-1
J: TRBJ2-5
DNA: TGCGCCAGCGCATCAGGGCCCCAAGAGACCCAGTACTTC
CDR3: CASASGPQETQYF

size: .
D: .
V: TRBV27
J: TRBJ2-1
DNA: TGTGCCAGCAGTTTATTGGAGGATTACAATGAGCAGTTCTTC
CDR3: CASSLLEDYNEQFF

size: few
D: .
V: TRBV12-3/TRBV12-4
J: TRBJ2-3
DNA: TGTGCCAGCAGTTCCAATAGCGCAGACACAGATACGCAGTATTTT
CDR3: CASSSNSADTDTQYF

size: .
D: .
V: TRBV7-2
J: TRBJ2-1
DNA: TGTGCCAGCAGCTTAGGAGGAGTGTCTAGCACTCCGTTCTTC
CDR3: CASSLGGVSSTPFF

size: many
D: .
V: TRBV12-3/TRBV12-4
J: TRBJ2-2
DNA: TGTGCCAGCAGTTTCTGGGACACAAACACCGGGGAGCTGTTTTTT
CDR3: CASSFWDTNTGELFF

size: many
D: .
V: TRBV29-1
J: TRBJ1-2
DNA: TGCAGCTCCTCGATACAGGGAAACTATGGCTACACCTTC
CDR3: CSSSIQGNYGYTF

size: .
D: .
V: TRBV5-1
J: TRBJ2-1
DNA: TGCGCCAGCAGCTTGTCACGGAACAATGAGCAGTTCTTC
CDR3: CASSLSRNNEQFF

size: few
D: .
V: TRBV28
J: TRBJ2-5
DNA: TGTGCCAGCAGTTTATGGGGCAGGGGTGAGACCCAGTACTTC
CDR3: CASSLWGRGETQYF

size: .
D: .
V: TRBV5-5
J: TRBJ2-1
DNA: TGTGCCAGCAGCTTGCCATCGGCGAGACAGTTCTTC
CDR3: CASSLPSARQFF

size: many
D: TRBD1
V: TRBV5-5
J: TRBJ1-1
DNA: TGTGCCAGCAGCCAAGGGGTAGGGACAGGGAACACTGAAGCTTTCTTT
CDR3: CASSQGVGTGNTEAFF

size: few
D: .
V: TRBV6-5
J: TRBJ1-5
DNA: TGTGCCACTCGCCTTACGGGGCACAATCAGCCCCAGCATTTT
CDR3: CATRLTGHNQPQHF

size: many
D: TRBD2
V: TRBV11-2
J: TRBJ2-3
DNA: TGTGCCAGCAAGAGAGCGGGGGGGCCGCTAGGTACGCAGTATTTT
CDR3: CASKRAGGPLGTQYF

size: many
D: .
V: TRBV12-3/TRBV12-4
J: TRBJ2-6
DNA: TGTGCCAGCAGGGCTGCTCTCTCTGGGGCCAACGTCCTGACTTTC
CDR3: CASRAALSGANVLTF

size: few
D: .
V: TRBV12-3/TRBV12-4
J: TRBJ2-6
DNA: TGTGCCAACAGGGTCTCTGGGGCCAACGTCCTGACTTTC
CDR3: CANRVSGANVLTF

size: many
D: TRBD1
V: TRBV7-2
J: TRBJ2-5
DNA: TGTGCCAGCAGCACCTGGACAGGGCAAGAGACCCAGTACTTC
CDR3: CASSTWTGQETQYF

size: few
D: TRBD1
V: TRBV2
J: TRBJ2-5
DNA: TGTGCCAGGCACAGGGGCGCCCGGGAGACCCAGTACTTC
CDR3: CARHRGARETQYF

size: few
D: TRBD1
V: TRBV9
J: TRBJ2-2
DNA: TGTGCCAGCAGCGTAGGGTACGGACAGGGGGCTCACGGGGAGCTGTTTTTT
CDR3: CASSVGYGQGAHGELFF

size: many
D: TRBD2
V: TRBV6-5
J: TRBJ2-1
DNA: TGTGCCAGCAGTTATCAAGCGGGGGAGTACAATGAGCAGTTCTTC
CDR3: CASSYQAGEYNEQFF

size: .
D: .
V: TRBV3-1
J: TRBJ2-1
DNA: TGTGCCTCCACCCAGCGGGCCGGGTACAATGAGCAGTTCTTC
CDR3: CASTQRAGYNEQFF

size: many
D: TRBD2
V: TRBV20-1
J: TRBJ2-5
DNA: TGCAGTGCTAGAGATTCACTAGCGGGGAGACGGGAGACCCAGTACTTC
CDR3: CSARDSLAGRRETQYF

size: many
D: .
V: TRBV7-9
J: TRBJ2-1
DNA: TGTGCCAGCAGCCCCGCCCAGGGACATTCGTCCTACAATGAGCAGTTCTTC
CDR3: CASSPAQGHSSYNEQFF

size: many
D: .
V: TRBV7-6
J: TRBJ2-3
DNA: TGTGCCAGCAGCCCCCTAGTTTTGGGCGGCGGAGGAGATACGCAGTATTTT
CDR3: CASSPLVLGGGGDTQYF

size: many
D: .
V: TRBV7-2
J: TRBJ2-5
DNA: TGTGCCAGCAGCTTGGGACATCGGGGAGGTGAGACCCAGTACTTC
CDR3: CASSLGHRGGETQYF

size: many
D: .
V: TRBV5-1
J: TRBJ2-1
DNA: TGCGCCAGCAACCTAAACTACAATGAGCAGTTCTTC
CDR3: CASNLNYNEQFF

size: few
D: .
V: TRBV6-5
J: TRBJ2-2
DNA: TGTGCCAGCAGTTACTCAGGGGGTATCGCCGGGGAGCTGTTTTTT
CDR3: CASSYSGGIAGELFF

size: many
D: .
V: TRBV6-5
J: TRBJ1-4
DNA: TGTGCCAGCAGTTACGGACAAGAGGCTGGAAAACTGTTTTTT
CDR3: CASSYGQEAGKLFF

size: many
D: TRBD1
V: TRBV12-3/TRBV12-4
J: TRBJ2-7
DNA: TGTGCCAGCGGCCTTTATCTCGGGACAGGGGGCGCGTACGAGCAGTACTTC
CDR3: CASGLYLGTGGAYEQYF

size: few
D: .
V: TRBV20-1
J: TRBJ1-5
DNA: TGCAGTGCTCCGGCCGGACCCGATATGTGGGGAGGACAGCCCCAGCATTTT
CDR3: CSAPAGPDMWGGQPQHF

size: many
D: TRBD1
V: TRBV10-3
J: TRBJ2-3
DNA: TGTGCCATCAGTGAGTCGGTGACGTTAGACAGGGAAGGCGCAGATACGCAGTATTTT
CDR3: CAISESVTLDREGADTQYF

size: many
D: .
V: TRBV6-5
J: TRBJ1-3
DNA: TGTGCCAGCAGTTACTCCCAGCGAGGAGGAAACACCATATATTTT
CDR3: CASSYSQRGGNTIYF

size: many
D: .
V: TRBV20-1
J: TRBJ2-1
DNA: TGCAGTGCTCTCGGTGGGGTAAGCGTTTCTGAGCAGTTCTTC
CDR3: CSALGGVSVSEQFF

size: many
D: .
V: TRBV12-3/TRBV12-4
J: TRBJ2-7
DNA: TGTGCCAGCAGTTTAGCGCGGTGGGAGCAGTACTTC
CDR3: CASSLARWEQYF

size: .
D: .
V: TRBV12-3/TRBV12-4
J: TRBJ2-4
DNA: TGTGCCAGCAGGCGCGACAACAGGGGGGGTCGGATTCAGTACTTC
CDR3: CASRRDNRGGRIQYF

size: .
D: .
V: TRBV5-1
J: TRBJ1-2
DNA: TGCGCCAGCAGCTTGACACAGGGCCTCAGCAGAGGCTACACCTTC
CDR3: CASSLTQGLSRGYTF

size: many
D: .
V: TRBV30
J: TRBJ1-4
DNA: TGTGCCTGCCCGACAGCTGATAATGAAAAACTGTTTTTT
CDR3: CACPTADNEKLFF

size: few
D: .
V: TRBV11-2
J: TRBJ1-1
DNA: TGTGCCAGCAGCTTGTTACGGACTCCGAACACTGAAGCTTTCTTT
CDR3: CASSLLRTPNTEAFF

size: .
D: TRBD1
V: TRBV9
J: TRBJ2-3
DNA: TGTGCCAGCACCCCGGGACAGGGAGCAGATACGCAGTATTTT
CDR3: CASTPGQGADTQYF

size: many
D: .
V: TRBV5-5
J: TRBJ2-5
DNA: TGTGCCAGCAGCTTTGCTGCAGACGCCGAGACCCAGTACTTC
CDR3: CASSFAADAETQYF

size: few
D: .
V: TRBV5-1
J: TRBJ1-1
DNA: TGCGCCAGCAGCTTCCACAGAGCGAACACTGAAGCTTTCTTT
CDR3: CASSFHRANTEAFF

size: many
D: .
V: TRBV5-1
J: TRBJ2-5
DNA: TGCGCCAGCAGCTTGGGACCCCCCAAAGAGACCCAGTACTTC
CDR3: CASSLGPPKETQYF

size: many
D: .
V: TRBV5-1
J: TRBJ2-4
DNA: TGCGCCAGCAGCTTGGGAGTACGTAACATTCAGTACTTC
CDR3: CASSLGVRNIQYF

size: many
D: .
V: TRBV4-2
J: TRBJ2-2
DNA: TGTGCCAGCAGCTTTCGGGCCGGGGAGCTGTTTTTT
CDR3: CASSFRAGELFF

size: many
D: TRBD1
V: TRBV29-1
J: TRBJ2-7
DNA: TGCAGCGTTCCGGGACAGGGGGCGAGGGAGCAGTACTTC
CDR3: CSVPGQGAREQYF

size: .
D: .
V: TRBV5-8
J: TRBJ1-2
DNA: TGTGCCAGCAGCCTATCTATGGCCAATGGCTACACCTTC
CDR3: CASSLSMANGYTF

size: .
D: TRBD2
V: TRBV12-3/TRBV12-4
J: TRBJ2-3
DNA: TGTGCCAGCAGTATGACTAGCGGGGGGGCGAATACGCAGTATTTT
CDR3: CASSMTSGGANTQYF

size: few
D: TRBD2
V: TRBV25-1
J: TRBJ2-5
DNA: TGTGCCAGCAGGGGGGGGTACCAAGAGACCCAGTACTTC
CDR3: CASRGGYQETQYF

size: .
D: TRBD1
V: TRBV12-3/TRBV12-4
J: TRBJ1-1
DNA: TGTGCCAGCAGTCCTTTCGGACAGGGGGAAACTGAAGCTTTCTTT
CDR3: CASSPFGQGETEAFF

size: few
D: TRBD2
V: TRBV12-3/TRBV12-4
J: TRBJ2-5
DNA: TGTGCCAGCAGTTTAAGGGGGAGAGCGGGGGGTGGCGAGACCCAGTACTTC
CDR3: CASSLRGRAGGGETQYF

size: .
D: TRBD2
V: TRBV3-1
J: TRBJ2-1
DNA: TGTGCCAGCAGCCAACGCCCTAGCGGGGAGCAGTTCTTC
CDR3: CASSQRPSGEQFF

size: many
D: .
V: TRBV29-1
J: TRBJ2-5
DNA: TGCAGCGTGCGAAGCCAAGAGACCCAGTACTTC
CDR3: CSVRSQETQYF

size: many
D: .
V: TRBV4-2
J: TRBJ1-5
DNA: TGTGCCAGCAGCCAAGATCCGGGTCACCCCCAGCATTTT
CDR3: CASSQDPGHPQHF